This T cell receptor (beta chain) was captured in a study of T-cell memory formation after mild COVID-19. TCRdb re-called the 5' RACE reads with MiXCR, one entry per CDR3 protein. The sample contains fewer than 300,000 distinct CDR3 sequences, roughly 18% of which appear only once. Germline V gene sequence: CDR1 SQVTM, CDR2 ANQGSEA. The CDR3 loop spans 16 amino acids. The V gene lost 1 base and the J gene lost 0 bases, with 14 bases spanning the gap. Study-level results: Pre-infection memory held some responding clones, suggesting pre-existing cross-reactive T cells responded.

As concerns this clonotype: Its specificity is unknown.

The sequencing sample was made of PBMCs or a T cell subset sorted from them (not recorded which). The V call is TRBV29-1, the J call TRBJ2-3; D unclear. This sequence originates from a man between 18 and 35 years old who had mild COVID-19 (a few samples of this study predate the infection). Cell type and time point are not known. The CDR3 here is CSVEGLSIISTDTQYF. The CDR3 nucleotides read TGCAGCGTTGAAGGGTTGTCAATCATTAGCACAGATACGCAGTATTTT.